A selection of T cell receptor beta chains follows, all from one sample in a study of T cell changes during pregnancy in multiple sclerosis. The table came from immunoSEQ multiplex PCR; TCRdb's copy has only in-frame clones and leaves some out. The table shows around 39,000 clones, with roughly 85% occurring only once. Source: CD4+ T cells from peripheral blood mononuclear cells, taken before pregnancy. The receptors were gathered from a female donor with multiple sclerosis, enrolled in a pregnancy study. Each CDR3 is given with its conserved first and last residue. Each record gives: J gene, V gene, D gene, clone size, CDR3 DNA, CDR3 protein. The D gene is left open where the match is weak. Size tells how often a clone was seen (once, few, many) or the class of an expanded clone, and some rows leave it out.

TRBJ2-5 | TRBV6-1 | . | . | TGTGCCAGCGGGGGCGGAATCCAAGAGACCCAGTACTTC | CASGGGIQETQYF
TRBJ2-3 | TRBV10-1 | TRBD1 | . | TGCGCCAGCCGGGACAGGGGCACAGATACGCAGTATTTT | CASRDRGTDTQYF
TRBJ2-7 | TRBV7-9 | TRBD2 | . | TGTGCCAGCAGCTTAATGACTAGCGGGGCTATTAGGGAGCAGTACTTC | CASSLMTSGAIREQYF
TRBJ1-2 | TRBV19 | TRBD1 | . | TGTGCCAGTAGTATATCCCGGACAGGTTCTTATGGCTACACCTTC | CASSISRTGSYGYTF
TRBJ1-2 | TRBV2 | . | . | TGTGCCAGCAGCCGGGTAAATAACTATGGCTACACCTTC | CASSRVNNYGYTF
TRBJ1-5 | TRBV6-5 | TRBD1 | . | TGTGCCAGCAGTTCCACCGGGACAGGTAATCAGCCCCAGCATTTT | CASSSTGTGNQPQHF
TRBJ1-2 | TRBV7-2 | . | . | TGTGCCAGCAGCTTAGCCGGCGGCGGGGCTTGGCATGGCTACACCTTC | CASSLAGGGAWHGYTF
TRBJ2-1 | TRBV11-2 | TRBD2 | . | TGTGCCAGCAGCCTCCGACTAGCGGGAGTCTATGAGCAGTTCTTC | CASSLRLAGVYEQFF
TRBJ2-1 | TRBV5-1 | TRBD2 | . | TGCGCCAGCAGCTTGGCCCCGACTAGCGGGAGAAATGAGCAGTTCTTC | CASSLAPTSGRNEQFF
TRBJ2-3 | TRBV5-4 | . | . | TGTGCCAGCAGCTTGGAAGGGGTCGGCACAGATACGCAGTATTTT | CASSLEGVGTDTQYF
TRBJ2-4 | TRBV27 | . | . | TGTGCCAGCAGTTTCAACGGGTCAGGGGCAAAGAAAAACATTCAGTACTTC | CASSFNGSGAKKNIQYF
TRBJ2-2 | TRBV18 | . | . | TGTGCCAGCTCAGAAGCCCCCGCCGCCGGGGAGCTGTTTTTT | CASSEAPAAGELFF
TRBJ2-1 | TRBV11-3 | TRBD2 | once | TGTGCCAGCAGCTTTGGCGGGAGAGTCCATGAGCAGTTCTTC | CASSFGGRVHEQFF
TRBJ1-2 | TRBV5-4 | TRBD1 | . | TGTGCCAGCAGCTTGGCCTCAGGGGGGAACTATGGCTACACCTTC | CASSLASGGNYGYTF
TRBJ1-2 | TRBV27 | TRBD1 | medium-sized | TGTGCCAGCAGTTCAACCGGGACAGGGAATGGCTACACCTTC | CASSSTGTGNGYTF
TRBJ2-3 | TRBV7-2 | . | . | TGTGCCAGCAGCTTACGACAGACAGATACGCAGTATTTT | CASSLRQTDTQYF
TRBJ2-2 | TRBV5-6 | . | once | TGTGCCAGCAGCTTGGGTTCACTTGCCACCGGGGAGCTGTTTTTT | CASSLGSLATGELFF
TRBJ1-2 | TRBV7-2 | . | . | TGTGCCAGCAGCCCCCAGCAGGACTATGGCTACACCTTC | CASSPQQDYGYTF
TRBJ2-2 | TRBV5-1 | TRBD1 | . | TGCGCCAGCAGCACCGGACAGGGCGCCACCGGGGAGCTGTTTTTT | CASSTGQGATGELFF
TRBJ1-4 | TRBV6-1 | TRBD1 | . | TGTGCCAGCAGTGAAGCGCGGGACAGGGCTAATGAAAAACTGTTTTTT | CASSEARDRANEKLFF
TRBJ2-7 | TRBV25-1 | . | . | TGTGCCAGCAGTGAATTAAGGCAGGCCTACGAGCAGTACTTC | CASSELRQAYEQYF
TRBJ2-2 | TRBV27 | . | . | TGTGCCAGCATCGGTGGTAGCGGTGTCCCCGGGGAGCTGTTTTTT | CASIGGSGVPGELFF
TRBJ2-5 | TRBV5-1 | TRBD2 | . | TGCGCCAGCAGCCCGGGACTAGCGGGAGGGCCAGCCGTGCCGGAGACCCAGTACTTC | CASSPGLAGGPAVPETQYF
TRBJ1-5 | TRBV6-5 | TRBD1 | . | TGTGCCAGCAGCCGCGACAGGGGCCCCAATCAGCCCCAGCATTTT | CASSRDRGPNQPQHF
TRBJ2-7 | TRBV10-3 | TRBD2 | . | TGTGCCATCAGGCCACCGGGGGGGAGCTACGAGCAGTACTTC | CAIRPPGGSYEQYF
TRBJ2-1 | TRBV19 | TRBD2 | once | TGTGCCAGTAGTATAATCACTAGCGGGAGCAATGAGCAGTTCTTC | CASSIITSGSNEQFF
TRBJ2-1 | TRBV9 | . | . | TGTGCCAGCAGCGTATCAGGGTCTTGGAATGAGCAGTTCTTC | CASSVSGSWNEQFF
TRBJ2-7 | TRBV29-1 | . | . | TGCAGCGTTTCACAGCGGGACGAGCAGTACTTC | CSVSQRDEQYF
TRBJ1-1 | TRBV28 | TRBD1 | . | TGTGCCAGCAGTGGAGGACAGGGGGCACGGGAAGCTTTCTTT | CASSGGQGAREAFF
TRBJ2-1 | TRBV29-1 | TRBD2 | . | TGCAGCGTTAGCGGGAGGGCTTACAATGAGCAGTTCTTC | CSVSGRAYNEQFF
TRBJ2-1 | TRBV27 | . | once | TGTGCCAGCAGTTTATCCATTGGCCTTTACAATGAGCAGTTCTTC | CASSLSIGLYNEQFF
TRBJ1-3 | TRBV7-9 | TRBD1 | . | TGTGCCTGGGACAGCCCTGGAAACACCATATATTTT | CAWDSPGNTIYF
TRBJ2-7 | TRBV6-6 | TRBD1 | . | TGTGCCAGCAGTCAGGACAGGGGGCGGGGCGAGCAGTACTTC | CASSQDRGRGEQYF
TRBJ2-1 | TRBV5-1 | TRBD2 | . | TGCGCCAGCAGCTTGGCAGCGGGAGGCCCGAATGAGCAGTTCTTC | CASSLAAGGPNEQFF
TRBJ1-4 | TRBV4-3 | TRBD1 | once | TGCGCCAGCAGCCATGATACAGGGGACGGGAATGAAAAACTGTTTTTT | CASSHDTGDGNEKLFF
TRBJ1-2 | TRBV7-6 | . | . | TGTGCCAGCAGACTAGACAGGCGAAAAGGCTACACCTTC | CASRLDRRKGYTF
TRBJ2-2 | TRBV27 | . | . | TGTGCCAGCAGTTTATCGGGGGCCACCGGGGAGCTGTTTTTT | CASSLSGATGELFF
TRBJ1-3 | TRBV6-1 | TRBD1 | . | TGTGCCAGCAGGGCGACAGGGTTCTCTGGAAACACCATATATTTT | CASRATGFSGNTIYF
TRBJ1-4 | TRBV4-3 | . | . | TGCGCCAGCAGTCTACAGGAGAATAATGAAAAACTGTTTTTT | CASSLQENNEKLFF
TRBJ2-3 | TRBV18 | TRBD2 | . | TGTGCCAGCTCCCGAGAAGATAGCGGGAGGGGCATAGATACGCAGTATTTT | CASSREDSGRGIDTQYF
TRBJ1-5 | TRBV10-3 | . | . | TGTGCCATCAGTGACGAGGGCAATCAGCCCCAGCATTTT | CAISDEGNQPQHF
TRBJ2-3 | TRBV2 | TRBD1 | . | TGTGCCAGCAGCGCCGGGACAGGGGCGGATACGCAGTATTTT | CASSAGTGADTQYF
TRBJ2-1 | TRBV19 | TRBD2 | . | TGTGCCAGTAACCCTGCGGGAGTCCCGAATGAGCAGTTCTTC | CASNPAGVPNEQFF
TRBJ2-1 | TRBV7-9 | TRBD2 | . | TGTGCCAGCAGCTTGACTAGCGGGAGCAATGAGCAGTTCTTC | CASSLTSGSNEQFF
TRBJ2-5 | TRBV7-2 | TRBD1 | . | TGTGCCAGCAGTTGGGACAGGGCTAACACCCAGTACTTC | CASSWDRANTQYF
TRBJ1-1 | TRBV5-4 | TRBD1 | . | TGTGTCAGCAGCTTGGCCGACAGGGGGAACACTGAAGCTTTCTTT | CVSSLADRGNTEAFF
TRBJ2-3 | TRBV6-6 | . | . | TGTGCCATGAGACCCGCCGGAGGAGCAGATACGCAGTATTTT | CAMRPAGGADTQYF
TRBJ1-2 | TRBV5-6 | . | . | TGTGCCAGCAGCCGGACTACATCGAACTATGGCTACACCTTC | CASSRTTSNYGYTF
TRBJ2-2 | TRBV19 | TRBD1 | . | TGTGCCAGTAGTCCTAAGACAGGGTACACCGGGGAGCTGTTTTTT | CASSPKTGYTGELFF
TRBJ2-3 | TRBV5-4 | . | . | TGTGCCAGCAGCTTGGGCGTAGCTGGGGGCGCAGATACGCAGTATTTT | CASSLGVAGGADTQYF
TRBJ2-4 | TRBV18 | . | . | TGTGCCAGCTCACAGGGGTCGGTAGCCAAAAACATTCAGTACTTC | CASSQGSVAKNIQYF
TRBJ1-1 | TRBV28 | . | . | TGTGCCAGCAGTTTGTCCGGACAGCAGAACACTGAAGCTTTCTTT | CASSLSGQQNTEAFF
TRBJ2-7 | TRBV28 | TRBD2 | . | TGTGCCAGCAGAGGACGGACTAGCGCAAGCTACGAGCAGTACTTC | CASRGRTSASYEQYF